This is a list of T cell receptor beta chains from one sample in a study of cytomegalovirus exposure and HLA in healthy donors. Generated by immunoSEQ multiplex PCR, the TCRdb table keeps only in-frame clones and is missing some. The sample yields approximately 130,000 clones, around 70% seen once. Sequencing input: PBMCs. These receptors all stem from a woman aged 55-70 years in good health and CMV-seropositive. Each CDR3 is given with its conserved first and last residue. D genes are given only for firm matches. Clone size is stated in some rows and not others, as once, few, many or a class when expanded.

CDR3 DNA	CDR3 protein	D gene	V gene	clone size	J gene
TGTGCCAGTAGTATCCCCCACTCAGGTGGCTACACCTTC	CASSIPHSGGYTF	.	TRBV19	.	TRBJ1-2
TGTGCCAGCAGCTTAGCGATCTTAGGACAGACCCTTAGCACAGATACGCAGTATTTT	CASSLAILGQTLSTDTQYF	.	TRBV11-2	.	TRBJ2-3
TGTGCCAGCAGCCGGGGACAGGGGGGTTCACCCCTCCACTTT	CASSRGQGGSPLHF	TRBD1	TRBV7-6	once	TRBJ1-6
TGTGCCAGCTCGAAGCAGGGGACAGGGTCCTACGAGCAGTACTTC	CASSKQGTGSYEQYF	TRBD1	TRBV6-5	.	TRBJ2-7
TGTGCCAGCAGCTCGGGGTGGAATCAGCCCCAGCATTTT	CASSSGWNQPQHF	.	TRBV9	.	TRBJ1-5
TGCAGCGTTGCATCACAGAATCTCTATGGCTACACCTTC	CSVASQNLYGYTF	.	TRBV29-1	.	TRBJ1-2
TGCGCCAGCAGAAGCGGGGGGCAGACCTACGAGCAGTACTTC	CASRSGGQTYEQYF	TRBD2	TRBV5-1	few	TRBJ2-7
TGTGCCAGCAGCCCGAGGGTCTCCCCCAGCGAGCAGTACTTC	CASSPRVSPSEQYF	.	TRBV5-4	few	TRBJ2-7
TGCGCCAGCAGCTTAGATCCACAGGGGGCCTCCTACGAGCAGTACTTC	CASSLDPQGASYEQYF	TRBD1	TRBV5-1	few	TRBJ2-7
TGTGCCAGCAGCCCGGACAGGGAAAGTGGAAACACCATATATTTT	CASSPDRESGNTIYF	TRBD1	TRBV13	.	TRBJ1-3
TGTGCCAGCAGCTTAATGCCAAGGGGGTGGGAGCAGTACTTC	CASSLMPRGWEQYF	.	TRBV11-2	once	TRBJ2-7
TGTGCCAGCAGTGGTCCGGGGCAGCCCCAGCATTTT	CASSGPGQPQHF	.	TRBV2	.	TRBJ1-5